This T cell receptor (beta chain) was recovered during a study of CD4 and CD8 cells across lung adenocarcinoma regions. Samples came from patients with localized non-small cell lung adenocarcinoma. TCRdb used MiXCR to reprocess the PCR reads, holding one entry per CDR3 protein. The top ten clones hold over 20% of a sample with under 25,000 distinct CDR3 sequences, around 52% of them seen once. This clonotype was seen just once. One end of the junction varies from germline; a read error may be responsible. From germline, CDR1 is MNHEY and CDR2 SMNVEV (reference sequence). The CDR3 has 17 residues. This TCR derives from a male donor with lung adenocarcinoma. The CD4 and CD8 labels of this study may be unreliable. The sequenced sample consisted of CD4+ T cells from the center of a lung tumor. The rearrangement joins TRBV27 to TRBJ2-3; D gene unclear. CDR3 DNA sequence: TGTGCCAGCAGTCCTGGCCGAGTGGGTTGTGAGCAAGAGACGCAGTATTTC. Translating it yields CASSPGRVGCEQETQYF.